This T cell receptor beta chain was sequenced for a study of blood T cell repertoires in COVID-19. The overall study: The United States, Italy and Spain were the sources of the acute and convalescent COVID-19 samples. T cells, B-cell-depleted T cells, or PBMCs provided the cDNA or gDNA that served as material.

In the original processing: It was from reference gene primer amplification that nucleated cell counts were estimated. Some clones are missing from TCRdb's copy, which holds only in-frame ones; the method was immunoSEQ multiplex PCR. V and J calls and clone size are given by that table; D and trimming were obtained from the DNA. The top ten hold under 2% of the sample, which has about 260,000 clones, 70% to 85% seen once. Germline CDR1 reads SGHTA; CDR2 reads FQGTGA. The CDR3 length is 13 residues. J lost 5 bases, V lost 5 bases, and 4 bases had no gene match. The chain is built from TRBV7-3 and TRBJ2-3; 7 nucleotides align to TRBD1. The source of this sequence is a woman older than 75 with acute or convalescent COVID-19. The specimen was peripheral blood. CDR3 sequence (DNA): TGTGCCAGCAGCAAAACAGGGGAAGATACGCAGTATTTT. It specifies CASSKTGEDTQYF.